The 27 T cell receptor beta chains below were found in one sample sequenced in a study of follicular helper T cells after annual influenza vaccination. Assay: immunoSEQ multiplex PCR; the TCRdb copy retains only in-frame clones and omits some. There are about 15,000 clones in the sample; roughly 80% occur only once, and 1.3% lies in the top ten. Time point meaning: 2014-2015 season, 7 days after vaccination. This sample comprised CXCR5+ CD38- circulating T follicular helper cells from blood, obtained 7 days after influenza vaccination. The subset denotes: circulating Tfh, non-naive CD4+CXCR5+PD-1+ (ICOS+CD38+ or ICOS-CD38-). Receptor source: an adult who received the influenza vaccine.

This CDR3 reads CASTGTTSYEQYF. CDR3 bases: TGTGCCAGTACGGGGACAACATCCTACGAGCAGTACTTC. The V gene is TRBV6-1, the J gene TRBJ2-7; possibly TRBD1 for D (6 bases). V was shortened by 9 bases and J by 1 base, with 13 bases between the two germline ends. Germline V gene lookup returns CDR1 MNHNS and CDR2 SASEGT. This CDR3 is built from 13 residues.

This clone has only a few counts. The chain combines TRBV6-5 with TRBJ1-1; possible D gene TRBD1, 5 bases. The germline V and J ends were trimmed by 4 bases and 8 bases, with 14 bases remaining between them. The germline V gene encodes CDR1 MNHEY and CDR2 SVGAGI. The CDR3 has 13 residues. The CDR3 protein is CASSSRGSREAFF. CDR3 DNA: TGTGCCAGCAGTTCGCGGGGGAGTCGGGAAGCTTTCTTT.

This clone has a handful of counts. Distinct nucleotide sequences in the sample also encode this CDR3. The chain couples TRBV5-1 to TRBJ2-7; TRBD1 matches at 7 bases. Germline loops: CDR1 SGHRS, CDR2 YFSETQ. This CDR3 is built from 13 residues. The ends lost 5 bases at V and 2 bases at J; junction bases unmatched: 4. CDR3 nucleotides: TGCGCCAGCAGTAGGGACAGCACCTACGAGCAGTACTTC. As protein: CASSRDSTYEQYF.

This chain connects TRBV5-1 to TRBJ1-5; 7 nucleotides align to TRBD1. Germline V CDR1 and CDR2: SGHRS, YFSETQ. The CDR3 spans 14 residues. After removal of 2 bases from V and 4 bases from J, the junction contained 3 bases not matched to a gene. The CDR3: CASSLPTGNQPQHF. CDR3 in DNA: TGCGCCAGCAGCTTACCGACAGGGAATCAGCCCCAGCATTTT.

V usage is TRBV6-1 and J usage is TRBJ2-1; 7 nucleotides align to TRBD2. V dropped 1 base and J dropped 6; count of bases not matched to a gene: 3. This CDR3 is built from 14 residues. Germline V gene lookup returns CDR1 MNHNS and CDR2 SASEGT. The CDR3 sequence: CASSEVRTSNEQFF. The DNA of the CDR3 is TGTGCCAGCAGTGAAGTACGGACTAGCAATGAGCAGTTCTTC.

This clone was recorded once. V gene TRBV2 combines with J gene TRBJ2-2, with TRBD1 matching 8 bases. Germline V gene lookup returns CDR1 SNHLY and CDR2 FYNNEI. This CDR3 contains 13 residues. The CDR3 DNA is TGTGCGTCGGGGACAGGGAACACCGGGGAGCTGTTTTTT. The encoded protein is CASGTGNTGELFF.

The chain recombines TRBV5-5 with TRBJ2-6; a possible D gene is TRBD1 (9 bases). V shed 4 bases and J shed 0 bases, with 17 bases lying between them. The CDR3 is made up of 18 amino acids. Germline V gives CDR1 SGHKS, CDR2 YYEKEE (reference sequence). CDR3 residues: CASSPGGTGISGANVLTF. In DNA, the CDR3 is TGTGCCAGCAGCCCGGGAGGGACAGGGATCTCTGGGGCCAACGTCCTGACTTTC.

This clone was observed a single time. The rearrangement uses TRBV10-3 and TRBJ2-3, with TRBD2 identical over 13 bases. The V gene's germline CDR1 is ENHRY and CDR2 SYGVKD. The CDR3 runs to 18 residues. V shed 6 bases, J shed 7 bases, and the junction held 16 bases outside the gene matches. The CDR3: CAIRSTSGRANQPHTQYF. The CDR3, as DNA: TGTGCCATCAGATCAACTAGCGGGAGGGCCAATCAGCCCCATACGCAGTATTTT.

Here the CDR3 reads CASNRQGAYQPQHF. CDR3 nucleotides: TGTGCCAGTAACCGACAGGGGGCATATCAGCCCCAGCATTTT. The V gene is TRBV19, the J gene TRBJ1-5; 10 positions agree with TRBD1. The trim removed 7 bases at V and 5 bases at J, leaving 5 bases unmatched. The CDR3 contains 14 residues. Germline CDR1 is LNHDA and CDR2 is SQIVND (reference sequence).

This chain connects TRBV6-5 to TRBJ2-7; 10 positions match TRBD1. The CDR3 runs to 14 residues. Germline V gene lookup returns CDR1 MNHEY and CDR2 SVGAGI. V lost 6 bases and J lost 4; bases outside the gene matches: 6. The CDR3 DNA is TGTGCCAGCAGAGCGGGACAGGGGAGATACGAGCAGTACTTC. Translating it yields CASRAGQGRYEQYF.

The chain uses TRBV10-3 and TRBJ2-5; 10 bases match TRBD2. The CDR3 is 18 residues long. V was pared by 1 base and J by 5 bases, with 13 bases of the junction left unmatched. The V gene's germline CDR1 is ENHRY and CDR2 SYGVKD. The CDR3 DNA follows: TGTGCCATCAGTGAGTTCTACAGGACTAGCGGAGGAATGGAGACCCAGTACTTC. Amino acid sequence: CAISEFYRTSGGMETQYF.

The chain recombines TRBV5-4 with TRBJ2-7; D remains ambiguous. Germline V gives CDR1 SGHNT, CDR2 YYREEE (reference sequence). V shed 0 bases and J shed 1 base, with 8 bases lying between them. This CDR3 spans 14 amino acids. DNA of the CDR3: TGTGCCAGCAGCTTGGTGGGCCAATCCTACGAGCAGTACTTC. Encoded protein: CASSLVGQSYEQYF.

V is TRBV11-3 and J is TRBJ2-2, with TRBD1 as a possible D gene (6 bases). CDR1 SGHNT and CDR2 YENEEA come from the germline V gene. The CDR3 contains 15 residues. Between the trimmed V and J ends, which lost 5 bases and 4 bases, there was a span of 14 bases. CDR3 DNA sequence: TGTGCCAGCAGCCGCACAGGGAGAGGCACCGGGGAGCTGTTTTTT. It specifies CASSRTGRGTGELFF.

Concerning this clone itself: One junction end does not reproduce the germline sequence, and a read error may be involved. This chain uses TRBV6-1 with TRBJ1-1; 7 nucleotides align to TRBD1. The CDR3 consists of 14 residues. Per germline, CDR1 MNHNS and CDR2 SASEGT. The CDR3 loop is CASSLDPGQTKLGF. Written as DNA, the CDR3 is TGTGCCAGCAGCCTAGATCCGGGACAGACGAAATTGGGCTTT.

The DNA for the CDR3 is TGTGCCAGCAGCTTAGCGAGCGGGGGGGCCGGGGATACGCAGTATTTT. It codes for CASSLASGGAGDTQYF. This chain links TRBV7-3 with TRBJ2-3; 10 positions match TRBD2. With V trimmed by 2 bases and J by 6 bases, 8 bases remained unmatched. There are 16 residues in the CDR3. Germline loops: CDR1 SGHTA, CDR2 FQGTGA.

V and J are TRBV7-3 and TRBJ2-6; D not certain. Germline V gene lookup returns CDR1 SGHTA and CDR2 FQGTGA. The CDR3 is 16 amino acids. Deletions cut 3 bases from V and 0 bases from J, with 9 bases between. CDR3 residues: CASSLVRGSGANVLTF. Here the CDR3 DNA reads TGTGCCAGCAGCTTGGTCAGAGGCTCTGGGGCCAACGTCCTGACTTTC.

This chain uses TRBV28 with TRBJ2-1; tentative D call: TRBD2 (5 bases). V lost 7 bases and J lost 3, with 7 bases in between. This CDR3 is 12 amino acids long. Germline loops: CDR1 MDHEN, CDR2 SYDVKM. CDR3 sequence: CASNRGYNEQFF. CDR3 DNA sequence: TGTGCCAGCAATCGGGGCTACAATGAGCAGTTCTTC. Using reference TRBV28 and TRBJ2-1 for the parts outside the CDR3, the full variable domain is DVKVTQSSRYLVKRTGEKVFLECVQDMDHENMFWYRQDPGLGLRLIYFSYDVKMKEKGDIPEGYSVSREKKERFSLILESASTNQTSMYLCASNRGYNEQFFGPGTRLTVL.

Only a few counts were recorded for this clone. The rearrangement joins TRBV10-3 to TRBJ1-3, with D perhaps matching TRBD1 (6 bases). Germline CDR1 ENHRY, CDR2 SYGVKD. Trimming stripped 8 bases from V and 4 bases from J, with 9 bases between. The CDR3 extends over 12 amino acids. The CDR3 DNA reads as TGTGCCATCGCCAGGGGAGGAAACACCATATATTTT. Protein product: CAIARGGNTIYF.

Turning to this clone: At one of its ends the junction is not consistent with the germline gene, which may arise from a read error. The chain employs TRBV7-7 and TRBJ1-5; D ambiguous. The V gene's germline CDR1 is SSHAT and CDR2 FNYEAQ (reference sequence). This CDR3 is 14 amino acids long. Here the CDR3 DNA reads TGTGCTAGCAGGTTACAGTTATTAATCATGGCCCAGCATTTT. As protein: CASRLQLLIMAQHF.

This chain uses TRBV11-2 with TRBJ1-2, with D perhaps matching TRBD1 (5 bases). Trimming removed 6 bases from V and 0 bases from J, with 17 bases in between. There are 16 residues in the CDR3. CDR1 and CDR2 (germline): SGHAT, FQNNGV. DNA for the CDR3: TGTGCCAGCAGAGAACAGGTTGGGGATGCTAACTATGGCTACACCTTC. The encoded protein is CASREQVGDANYGYTF.

In nucleotides, the CDR3 is TGTGCCGCAGGCATATGGGCTTATAATTCACCCCTCCACTTT. Protein sequence: CAAGIWAYNSPLHF. The rearrangement links TRBV6-5 to TRBJ1-6, with unresolved D. CDR1 and CDR2 (germline): MNHEY, SVGAGI. This CDR3 has 14 amino acids. The V and J ends lost 11 bases and 4 bases respectively, with 15 bases between them.

The chain has TRBV10-3 and TRBJ2-7; no firm D call. The CDR3 is made up of 11 amino acids. Germline V gene data show CDR1 as ENHRY and CDR2 as SYGVKD. The germline V and J ends were trimmed by 3 bases and 3 bases, with 3 bases remaining between them. For the CDR3, the DNA is TGTGCCATCAGTGACATCTACGAGCAGTACTTC. Encoded protein: CAISDIYEQYF.

This clone was counted a single time. This sequence joins TRBV7-2 and TRBJ1-6, with TRBD1 identical over 10 bases. This CDR3 comprises 17 residues. With V trimmed by 5 bases and J by 8 bases, 12 bases remained unmatched. Looked up from germline, CDR1 is SGHTA and CDR2 is FQGNSA. For the CDR3, the DNA is TGTGCCAGCAGCCCACCTTGGGACAGGGGTATGGATTCACCCCTCCACTTT. It codes for CASSPPWDRGMDSPLHF.

The chain recombines TRBV5-6 with TRBJ2-3; the D gene is possibly TRBD1 (5 bases). The V end lost 1 base, the J end lost 4 bases, and 19 bases lay between the germline ends. The CDR3 has 17 amino acids. Per germline, CDR1 SGHDT and CDR2 YYEEEE. The CDR3 protein is CASSLLGASTDADTQYF. CDR3 nucleotide sequence: TGTGCCAGCAGCTTGCTTGGGGCGTCCACAGACGCAGATACGCAGTATTTT.

V is TRBV30 and J is TRBJ2-3; tentative D call: TRBD1 (5 bases). The germline V gene encodes CDR1 GTSNPN and CDR2 SVGIG (reference sequence). Trimming shortened V by 0 bases and J by 5 bases, and 6 bases separated the two germline ends. There are 12 residues in the CDR3. Here the CDR3 reads CAWSVRGDTQYF. DNA for the CDR3: TGTGCCTGGAGTGTAAGGGGAGATACGCAGTATTTT.

The chain employs TRBV6-5 and TRBJ2-1; 8 nucleotides align to TRBD1. Trimming at V came to 4 bases and at J to 6 bases, leaving 8 bases not matched to a gene. The CDR3 covers 15 residues. Per germline, CDR1 MNHEY and CDR2 SVGAGI. The DNA of the CDR3 is TGTGCCAGCAGTTCTCAGGGGGCTAGGGGCAATGAGCAGTTCTTC. Residues: CASSSQGARGNEQFF.

The CDR3 loop is CAWSARDTIYF. The CDR3 coding sequence is TGTGCCTGGAGTGCCCGGGACACCATATATTTT. The chain joins TRBV30 to TRBJ1-3; D gene unclear. This CDR3 is built from 11 residues. Trimming shortened V by 1 base and J by 8 bases, and 6 bases separated the two germline ends. Germline V CDR1 and CDR2: GTSNPN, SVGIG (reference sequence).